One sample yielded the 14 T cell receptor beta chains listed below, sequenced in a study of T cells after yellow fever vaccination. TCRdb passed the 5' RACE reads through MiXCR, listing each CDR3 protein once. The sample carries some 220,000 distinct CDR3 sequences, approximately 3% recorded once. The material sequenced was CD4+ T cells sorted from PBMCs, taken 10 days after the yellow fever booster vaccination. The receptor source for this set is a man between 18 and 29 years old who received the YFV17D yellow fever vaccine.

In this sample, this clonotype turned up many times. The gene calls are TRBV11-2 and TRBJ2-1; 10 positions match TRBD2. The CDR3 is 15 amino acids. The V gene's germline CDR1 is SGHAT and CDR2 FQNNGV. After removal of 5 bases from V and 9 bases from J, the junction contained 10 bases not matched to a gene. The CDR3 bases are TGTGCCAGCAGCCCTATTGAGCGGGGGGGCGGTGAGCAGTTCTTC. Amino acid sequence: CASSPIERGGGEQFF. Using reference TRBV11-2 and TRBJ2-1 for the parts outside the CDR3, the full variable domain is EAGVAQSPRYKIIEKRQSVAFWCNPISGHATLYWYQQILGQGPKLLIQFQNNGVVDDSQLPKDRFSAERLKGVDSTLKIQPAKLEDSAVYLCASSPIERGGGEQFFGPGTRLTVL.

V gene TRBV30 combines with J gene TRBJ2-5; TRBD2 is a possible D gene (6 bases). This CDR3 is 15 amino acids long. In germline, CDR1 is GTSNPN, CDR2 SVGIG (reference sequence). With 0 bases removed from V and 5 bases from J, the gap between germline ends came to 16 bases. In DNA, the CDR3 is TGTGCCTGGAGTGTGGAGGGGAGACGGGCGGAGACCCAGTACTTC. Protein: CAWSVEGRRAETQYF.

This clonotype was found many times. The V call is TRBV4-3, the J call TRBJ2-1; 7 bases are a match to TRBD2. Germline CDR1 reads LGHNA; CDR2 reads YSLEER. The J segment lost 7 bases and the V segment lost 2 bases, leaving 8 bases of the junction unmatched. CDR3 length equals 15 residues. The CDR3 nucleotides read TGCGCCAGCAGCCAACCGGGGCTGGGGGGGAATGAGCAGTTCTTC. It encodes CASSQPGLGGNEQFF.

In this sample, this clonotype turned up a few times. The V call is TRBV6-2 or TRBV6-3, the J call TRBJ1-5, with 8 nucleotides matching TRBD1. The CDR3 has 14 residues. The V gene end was trimmed by 6 bases and the J gene end by 7 bases; junction bases not matched to a gene: 8. Looked up from germline, CDR1 is MNHEY and CDR2 is SVGEGT. DNA for the CDR3: TGTGCCAGCAGCGACAGGGGCAGTAGGCAGCCCCAGCATTTT. Translating it yields CASSDRGSRQPQHF.

In its sample, this clonotype was seen a few times. The chain links TRBV6-1 to TRBJ1-1; tentatively, D is TRBD1 (5 bases). V dropped 7 bases and J dropped 4 bases, with 13 bases sitting between them. CDR3 length: 13 residues. Looked up from germline, CDR1 is MNHNS and CDR2 is SASEGT. The CDR3 DNA sequence: TGTGCCAGCACCCCGTCGAGGGGCACTGAAGCTTTCTTT. This gives the protein CASTPSRGTEAFF.

This clonotype was observed many times. The chain couples TRBV3-1 to TRBJ2-5; D could derive from TRBD1 or TRBD2 (5 bases each). Trimming removed 4 bases at V and 7 bases at J, with 16 bases between. Germline V gene data show CDR1 as LGHDT and CDR2 as YNNKEL (reference sequence). The CDR3 is 14 amino acids. CDR3: CASSPSGPRGTQYF. The CDR3, as DNA: TGTGCCAGCAGCCCCTCGGGACCCCGGGGGACCCAGTACTTC.

In its sample, this clonotype was seen a few times. This chain uses TRBV10-3 with TRBJ2-5, with 9 bases fitting TRBD2. The CDR3 has 13 residues. Germline V gives CDR1 ENHRY, CDR2 SYGVKD. Germline trimming cut 8 bases from V and 4 bases from J; bases unmatched to any gene: 5. CDR3 coding DNA: TGTGCCATCGGGAATAGCGGGGGAGAGACCCAGTACTTC. It specifies CAIGNSGGETQYF.

The chain employs TRBV19 and TRBJ2-3, with 11 nucleotides matching TRBD2. The CDR3 length is 14 residues. Germline V lookup: CDR1 LNHDA, CDR2 SQIVND (reference sequence). V gave up 11 bases and J gave up 3 bases; unmatched junction bases: 7. The CDR3 loop is CASNLAGGTDTQYF. The CDR3 DNA is TGTGCCTCGAACCTAGCGGGGGGAACAGATACGCAGTATTTT.

The rearrangement joins TRBV12-3 or TRBV12-4 to TRBJ1-5, with a tentative D call TRBD1 (5 bases). The CDR3 is 14 residues long. The germline V and J ends were trimmed by 4 bases and 7 bases, with 14 bases remaining between them. CDR3 amino acids: CASSSSGGEQPQHF. The CDR3 DNA sequence: TGTGCCAGCAGTTCCTCGGGGGGGGAACAGCCCCAGCATTTT.

At least ten counts were recorded for this clonotype. J is TRBJ2-7 and V is TRBV10-3, with D maybe TRBD2 (6 bases). Germline CDR1 reads ENHRY; CDR2 reads SYGVKD. Trimming removed 4 bases at V and 4 bases at J, with 17 bases between. The CDR3 sequence is 15 residues long. The CDR3 loop is CAISGSGGTAYEQYF. The CDR3 bases are TGTGCCATCAGTGGCTCCGGTGGGACTGCTTACGAGCAGTACTTC.

V gene TRBV28 combines with J gene TRBJ1-2; D is perhaps TRBD1 (5 bases). This CDR3 has 17 residues. The ends were cut back, 7 bases at V and 0 bases at J, with 21 bases in the middle. Germline-derived CDR1 and CDR2 are MDHEN and SYDVKM. The CDR3 DNA follows: TGTGCCAGCATTCCCGCATCACAGGACCCCGCTAACTATGGCTACACCTTC. This codes for CASIPASQDPANYGYTF.

Only a few counts were recorded for this clonotype. The chain uses TRBV7-6 and TRBJ2-1, with D unresolved. This CDR3 spans 13 amino acids. Trimming left V 3 bases short and J 8 bases short, with 11 bases between. The germline gives CDR1 SGHVS, CDR2 FNYEAQ. The CDR3 spells CASSFDKHYEQFF. The CDR3 DNA reads TGTGCCAGCAGCTTTGACAAGCACTATGAGCAGTTCTTC. Complete variable domain (other parts from reference TRBV7-6 and TRBJ2-1): GAGVSQSPRYKVTKRGQDVALRCDPISGHVSLYWYRQALGQGPEFLTYFNYEAQQDKSGLPNDRFSAERPEGSISTLTIQRTEQRDSAMYRCASSFDKHYEQFFGPGTRLTVL.

The genes are TRBV18 and TRBJ1-1; tentatively, D is TRBD1 (5 bases). In germline, CDR1 is KGHSH, CDR2 LQKENI. The length of the CDR3 is 14 residues. Trimming took 3 bases from V and 4 from J, leaving 12 bases between them. CDR3 loop: CASSPPWGSTEAFF. The CDR3 DNA follows: TGTGCCAGCTCACCCCCCTGGGGGAGCACTGAAGCTTTCTTT.

V gene TRBV7-2 combines with J gene TRBJ2-3; D possibly corresponds to TRBD1 (5 bases). The V gene's germline CDR1 is SGHTA and CDR2 FQGNSA. Trimming pared 5 bases from V and 5 bases from J, leaving 23 bases between. CDR3 length equals 17 residues. The CDR3 coding sequence is TGTGCCAGCAGCACTACTGGAGTCAGGGTATCAGTAGATACGCAGTATTTT. Amino acids: CASSTTGVRVSVDTQYF.